A selection of T cell receptor beta chains follows, all from one sample in a study of T-cell reconstitution after alpha-beta-depleted transplantation in children. TCRdb passed the PCR reads through MiXCR, listing each CDR3 protein once. The data contain just under 150,000 distinct CDR3 sequences, 8.8% of them singletons. The sequencing here drew on PBMCs, mostly from graft donor cells, taken 180 days after TCRalphabeta/CD19-depleted stem cell transplant. The origin of the receptors is a female patient aged 2-15 years who had a stem cell transplant for congenital amegakaryocytic thrombocytopenia, so the T cells may come from the graft donor. The CDR3 runs from the conserved cysteine through the conserved F or W. D genes are given only for firm matches. Clone size appears in some rows only: once, few, many, or a class for an expanded clone.

CDR3 length: 11; D gene: NA; clone size: NA; J gene: TRBJ1-2; V gene: TRBV7-9; CDR3 DNA: TGTGCCAGCAGGCGTCCTAATGGCTACACCTTC; CDR3 protein: CASRRPNGYTF
CDR3 length: 14; D gene: NA; clone size: few; J gene: TRBJ1-1; V gene: TRBV4-2; CDR3 DNA: TGTGCCAGCAGCCTAGGACATGGGAACACTGAAGCTTTCTTT; CDR3 protein: CASSLGHGNTEAFF
CDR3 length: 13; D gene: TRBD2; clone size: NA; J gene: TRBJ2-3; V gene: TRBV30; CDR3 DNA: TGTGCCTGGAGTAGGCGGGAGAAGGATACGCAGTATTTT; CDR3 protein: CAWSRREKDTQYF
CDR3 length: 13; D gene: NA; clone size: many; J gene: TRBJ1-1; V gene: TRBV20-1; CDR3 DNA: TGCAGTGCTAGAGTGTGGGGGGACACTGAAGCTTTCTTT; CDR3 protein: CSARVWGDTEAFF
CDR3 length: 14; D gene: TRBD1; clone size: many; J gene: TRBJ1-2; V gene: TRBV10-3; CDR3 DNA: TGTGCCATCAGCGGACAGGGGTCTAACTATGGCTACACCTTC; CDR3 protein: CAISGQGSNYGYTF
CDR3 length: 16; D gene: TRBD1; clone size: many; J gene: TRBJ2-7; V gene: TRBV6-2/TRBV6-3; CDR3 DNA: TGTGCCAGCAGTTCCGAGGAGACAGGGGGCGCCTACGAGCAGTACTTC; CDR3 protein: CASSSEETGGAYEQYF
CDR3 length: 14; D gene: NA; clone size: few; J gene: TRBJ2-3; V gene: TRBV5-6; CDR3 DNA: TGTGCCAGCAGCTTGGTAGGGTGGGAAGATACGCAGTATTTT; CDR3 protein: CASSLVGWEDTQYF
CDR3 length: 15; D gene: TRBD1; clone size: many; J gene: TRBJ2-2; V gene: TRBV5-5; CDR3 DNA: TGTGCCAGCAGCCGAGGGACAGCTAACACCGGGGAGCTGTTTTTT; CDR3 protein: CASSRGTANTGELFF
CDR3 length: 14; D gene: TRBD2; clone size: NA; J gene: TRBJ2-3; V gene: TRBV7-9; CDR3 DNA: TGTGCCAGCAGGTCCTTGGGGGGGACAGATACGCAGTATTTT; CDR3 protein: CASRSLGGTDTQYF
CDR3 length: 15; D gene: TRBD2; clone size: many; J gene: TRBJ2-2; V gene: TRBV28; CDR3 DNA: TGTGCCAGCAGTTTAGCGGGAGCCAACACCGGGGAGCTGTTTTTT; CDR3 protein: CASSLAGANTGELFF
CDR3 length: 15; D gene: TRBD1; clone size: many; J gene: TRBJ2-7; V gene: TRBV12-3/TRBV12-4; CDR3 DNA: TGTGCCAGCAGCATCACCGGGACAGGGACCTACGAGCAGTACTTC; CDR3 protein: CASSITGTGTYEQYF
CDR3 length: 14; D gene: TRBD1; clone size: many; J gene: TRBJ2-1; V gene: TRBV20-1; CDR3 DNA: TGCAGTGCTCCTGACAGGGCGGGCTACAATGAGCAGTTCTTC; CDR3 protein: CSAPDRAGYNEQFF
CDR3 length: 20; D gene: TRBD2; clone size: few; J gene: TRBJ2-1; V gene: TRBV5-1; CDR3 DNA: TGCGCCAGCAGCTCGCGAGGACTAGCGGGGGTCGTAAGCTCCTACAATGAGCAGTTCTTC; CDR3 protein: CASSSRGLAGVVSSYNEQFF
CDR3 length: 15; D gene: TRBD2; clone size: many; J gene: TRBJ2-5; V gene: TRBV4-1; CDR3 DNA: TGCGCCAGCAGCCAAGTGCCGGGGAGGGAAGAGACCCAGTACTTC; CDR3 protein: CASSQVPGREETQYF
CDR3 length: 14; D gene: TRBD1; clone size: NA; J gene: TRBJ2-1; V gene: TRBV20-1; CDR3 DNA: TGCAGTGCCTGGGACAGTCTTTCCTACAATGAGCAGTTCTTC; CDR3 protein: CSAWDSLSYNEQFF
CDR3 length: 15; D gene: NA; clone size: many; J gene: TRBJ2-1; V gene: TRBV20-1; CDR3 DNA: TGCAGTGCCCTCCATACGACAGTCTCCTACAATGAGCAGTTCTTC; CDR3 protein: CSALHTTVSYNEQFF
CDR3 length: 14; D gene: NA; clone size: many; J gene: TRBJ2-2; V gene: TRBV24-1; CDR3 DNA: TGTGCCACCAGTGTACAGGGTCCAGCCGGGGAGCTGTTTTTT; CDR3 protein: CATSVQGPAGELFF
CDR3 length: 15; D gene: NA; clone size: few; J gene: TRBJ2-1; V gene: TRBV4-1; CDR3 DNA: TGCGCCAGCAGCCAGACACCCGGGGGTCGAAGGTTGGAATTCTTC; CDR3 protein: CASSQTPGGRRLEFF
CDR3 length: 15; D gene: NA; clone size: many; J gene: TRBJ2-3; V gene: TRBV5-1; CDR3 DNA: TGCGCCAGCAGCGAAACGGGACACTCCACAGATACGCAGTATTTT; CDR3 protein: CASSETGHSTDTQYF
CDR3 length: 13; D gene: TRBD2; clone size: NA; J gene: TRBJ2-3; V gene: TRBV29-1; CDR3 DNA: TGCAGCGTTTCTAGCGGATTCACAGATACGCAGTATTTT; CDR3 protein: CSVSSGFTDTQYF
CDR3 length: 13; D gene: NA; clone size: many; J gene: TRBJ1-4; V gene: TRBV28; CDR3 DNA: TGTGCCAGCAGGCCCTGGATGTATGAAAAACTGTTTTTT; CDR3 protein: CASRPWMYEKLFF
CDR3 length: 13; D gene: NA; clone size: NA; J gene: TRBJ2-1; V gene: TRBV18; CDR3 DNA: TGTGCCAGCTCACCGGCCACCTACAATGAGCAGTTCTTC; CDR3 protein: CASSPATYNEQFF
CDR3 length: 13; D gene: NA; clone size: NA; J gene: TRBJ2-2; V gene: TRBV20-1; CDR3 DNA: TGCAGTGCTAGCGGAGGGGAACCCGGGGAGCTGTTTTTT; CDR3 protein: CSASGGEPGELFF
CDR3 length: 15; D gene: TRBD1; clone size: many; J gene: TRBJ1-1; V gene: TRBV10-3; CDR3 DNA: TGTGCCATCAGTGGGCAGGGGGTCGGATTCAAGGAAGCTTTCTTT; CDR3 protein: CAISGQGVGFKEAFF
CDR3 length: 13; D gene: NA; clone size: NA; J gene: TRBJ1-2; V gene: TRBV7-2; CDR3 DNA: TGTGCCAGCAGCCCCCGGGTCTTCTATGGCTACACCTTC; CDR3 protein: CASSPRVFYGYTF
CDR3 length: 14; D gene: NA; clone size: few; J gene: TRBJ1-1; V gene: TRBV7-2; CDR3 DNA: TGTGCCAGCAGCTTAGCAGGGTTGGACACTGAAGCTTTCTTT; CDR3 protein: CASSLAGLDTEAFF
CDR3 length: 17; D gene: TRBD1; clone size: NA; J gene: TRBJ1-6; V gene: TRBV28; CDR3 DNA: TGTGCCAGCAGTTTATGGACAGGGGTTGTGGATAATTCACCCCTCCACTTT; CDR3 protein: CASSLWTGVVDNSPLHF
CDR3 length: 15; D gene: NA; clone size: NA; J gene: TRBJ2-5; V gene: TRBV7-9; CDR3 DNA: TGTGCCAGCAGCTTAACATTCTTAATCCCAGAGACCCAGTACTTC; CDR3 protein: CASSLTFLIPETQYF
CDR3 length: 16; D gene: NA; clone size: NA; J gene: TRBJ1-2; V gene: TRBV21-1; CDR3 DNA: TGTGCCAGCAGCAAAGTGAAACTAGCTGGGGTTGATGGCTACACCTTC; CDR3 protein: CASSKVKLAGVDGYTF
CDR3 length: 14; D gene: NA; clone size: few; J gene: TRBJ2-1; V gene: TRBV7-3; CDR3 DNA: TGTGCCAGCAGGCGTTCTAACGAGCAGGGTGAGCAGTTCTTC; CDR3 protein: CASRRSNEQGEQFF
CDR3 length: 16; D gene: NA; clone size: many; J gene: TRBJ2-7; V gene: TRBV14; CDR3 DNA: TGTGCCAGCAGCCAAGACACCAGCTGGTTTGGCTACGAGCAGTACTTC; CDR3 protein: CASSQDTSWFGYEQYF
CDR3 length: 15; D gene: NA; clone size: few; J gene: TRBJ2-3; V gene: TRBV10-3; CDR3 DNA: TGTGCCATCAGCCCAACAGGGGGGGGTACAGATACGCAGTATTTT; CDR3 protein: CAISPTGGGTDTQYF
CDR3 length: 15; D gene: NA; clone size: few; J gene: TRBJ1-3; V gene: TRBV19; CDR3 DNA: TGTGCCAGTAGTATAGGGCATCTCATCGGAAACACCATATATTTT; CDR3 protein: CASSIGHLIGNTIYF
CDR3 length: 15; D gene: NA; clone size: NA; J gene: TRBJ2-1; V gene: TRBV15; CDR3 DNA: TGTGCCACCAGCAGAGAGCGTGGGATAGGTAATGAGCAGTTCTTC; CDR3 protein: CATSRERGIGNEQFF
CDR3 length: 16; D gene: NA; clone size: many; J gene: TRBJ1-5; V gene: TRBV12-3/TRBV12-4; CDR3 DNA: TGTGCCAGCAGTACCACGGCATTCCGGGGCAATCAGCCCCAGCATTTT; CDR3 protein: CASSTTAFRGNQPQHF
CDR3 length: 14; D gene: NA; clone size: NA; J gene: TRBJ2-1; V gene: TRBV2; CDR3 DNA: TGTGCCAGCTGGAAGGGGGGGGCTTCAGGTGAGCAGTTCTTC; CDR3 protein: CASWKGGASGEQFF
CDR3 length: 15; D gene: TRBD2; clone size: many; J gene: TRBJ2-3; V gene: TRBV20-1; CDR3 DNA: TGCAGTGCTCCAGATAGCGGGGGGGCCGGAGATACGCAGTATTTT; CDR3 protein: CSAPDSGGAGDTQYF
CDR3 length: 15; D gene: TRBD2; clone size: many; J gene: TRBJ2-1; V gene: TRBV7-9; CDR3 DNA: TGTGCCAGCAGCCGTCTAGCGGGGCTCTACAATGAGCAGTTCTTC; CDR3 protein: CASSRLAGLYNEQFF
CDR3 length: 17; D gene: TRBD2; clone size: few; J gene: TRBJ2-7; V gene: TRBV4-1; CDR3 DNA: TGCGCCAGCAGCCAAGATAGGGGGACTAGCGGGTCCTACGAGCAGTACTTC; CDR3 protein: CASSQDRGTSGSYEQYF
CDR3 length: 16; D gene: NA; clone size: NA; J gene: TRBJ2-2; V gene: TRBV10-3; CDR3 DNA: TGTGCCTCCGATACGCAAGGGGCAGTTAGCACCGGGGAGCTGTTTTTT; CDR3 protein: CASDTQGAVSTGELFF
CDR3 length: 13; D gene: TRBD1; clone size: NA; J gene: TRBJ1-5; V gene: TRBV20-1; CDR3 DNA: TGCAGTGCTCGGACAGGGGGTCCTCAGCCCCAGCATTTT; CDR3 protein: CSARTGGPQPQHF
CDR3 length: 15; D gene: NA; clone size: many; J gene: TRBJ1-5; V gene: TRBV12-3/TRBV12-4; CDR3 DNA: TGTGCCAGCAGTTTAGCCGGACCTACCAATCAGCCCCAGCATTTT; CDR3 protein: CASSLAGPTNQPQHF
CDR3 length: 12; D gene: NA; clone size: many; J gene: TRBJ1-4; V gene: TRBV15; CDR3 DNA: TGTGCCACCAGCCTAATCTCGGGGAAACTGTTTTTT; CDR3 protein: CATSLISGKLFF
CDR3 length: 16; D gene: NA; clone size: NA; J gene: TRBJ2-3; V gene: TRBV6-5; CDR3 DNA: TGTGCCAGCAGTTACTCGGGTAGCACTAGCACAGATACGCAGTATTTT; CDR3 protein: CASSYSGSTSTDTQYF
CDR3 length: 13; D gene: NA; clone size: many; J gene: TRBJ1-4; V gene: TRBV7-2; CDR3 DNA: TGTGCCAGCAGCCCTGACTTTCATGAAAAACTGTTTTTT; CDR3 protein: CASSPDFHEKLFF
CDR3 length: 15; D gene: NA; clone size: NA; J gene: TRBJ2-3; V gene: TRBV14; CDR3 DNA: TGTGCCAGCAGCCAAGCTATGAGGTCCCGCGATACGCAGTATTTT; CDR3 protein: CASSQAMRSRDTQYF
CDR3 length: 13; D gene: NA; clone size: many; J gene: TRBJ2-1; V gene: TRBV11-2; CDR3 DNA: TGTGCCAGCAGCTCGAACAGGGTAGGTGAGCAGTTCTTC; CDR3 protein: CASSSNRVGEQFF
CDR3 length: 12; D gene: NA; clone size: many; J gene: TRBJ2-3; V gene: TRBV6-2/TRBV6-3; CDR3 DNA: TGTGCCACCTTCGGGAGCACAGATACGCAGTATTTT; CDR3 protein: CATFGSTDTQYF
CDR3 length: 15; D gene: TRBD2; clone size: few; J gene: TRBJ2-5; V gene: TRBV5-1; CDR3 DNA: TGCGCCAGCAGGGCGCGGGGGGGGCAAGGCGAGACCCAGTACTTC; CDR3 protein: CASRARGGQGETQYF
CDR3 length: 17; D gene: NA; clone size: many; J gene: TRBJ1-3; V gene: TRBV6-1; CDR3 DNA: TGTGCCAGCAGTGAAAAGCCAGGCGACCTCTCTGGAAACACCATATATTTT; CDR3 protein: CASSEKPGDLSGNTIYF
CDR3 length: 19; D gene: TRBD2; clone size: NA; J gene: TRBJ2-3; V gene: TRBV12-3/TRBV12-4; CDR3 DNA: TGTACCAGCAATGCGGTAGAGTCGGGGGGGGCCTTTAGATATGTTACGCAGTATTTT; CDR3 protein: CTSNAVESGGAFRYVTQYF
CDR3 length: 15; D gene: TRBD1; clone size: many; J gene: TRBJ1-4; V gene: TRBV28; CDR3 DNA: TGTGCCAGCACACTCCCCGGGACAGCGAATGAAAAACTGTTTTTT; CDR3 protein: CASTLPGTANEKLFF
CDR3 length: 16; D gene: NA; clone size: few; J gene: TRBJ1-5; V gene: TRBV28; CDR3 DNA: TGTGCCAGCAGTTTTGGGGGCAGCCTGCCGGGAAAGCCCCAGCATTTT; CDR3 protein: CASSFGGSLPGKPQHF
CDR3 length: 16; D gene: NA; clone size: few; J gene: TRBJ1-5; V gene: TRBV12-3/TRBV12-4; CDR3 DNA: TGTGCCAGCAGTCGGGAAAGGGGCAAGGGCAATCAGCCCCAGCATTTT; CDR3 protein: CASSRERGKGNQPQHF
CDR3 length: 11; D gene: NA; clone size: many; J gene: TRBJ2-2; V gene: TRBV20-1; CDR3 DNA: TGCAGTGCTCGGGACACCGGGGAGCTGTTTTTT; CDR3 protein: CSARDTGELFF
CDR3 length: 16; D gene: TRBD1; clone size: many; J gene: TRBJ1-3; V gene: TRBV5-5; CDR3 DNA: TGTGCCAGCAGCTTGTCCGGGACAGGAGCCAGAAACACCATATATTTT; CDR3 protein: CASSLSGTGARNTIYF
CDR3 length: 16; D gene: NA; clone size: many; J gene: TRBJ2-1; V gene: TRBV5-1; CDR3 DNA: TGCGCCAGCAGCCACAGCGAAGCGATCGCCTACAATGAGCAGTTCTTC; CDR3 protein: CASSHSEAIAYNEQFF